These T cell receptor beta chains were read from a single sample in a study of beta chain features in type 1 diabetes. Clones were sequenced by immunoSEQ multiplex PCR, and TCRdb holds only the in-frame ones, with some missing. The sample shows roughly 100,000 clones, about 26% of them seen only once. Sequenced: central memory CD4+ T cells from blood. Receptors were obtained from a woman under 30 with type 1 diabetes. CDR3s include the opening cysteine and the closing phenylalanine or tryptophan. D genes are given only for firm matches. Where a row states a size, it is once, few, many or the class of an expanded clone; other rows omit it.

D | size | J | V | DNA | CDR3
TRBD2 | NA | TRBJ2-3 | TRBV25-1 | TGTGCCAGCAGTGGGGCTAGCGGGAGGGCCCTCCATACGCAGTATTTT | CASSGASGRALHTQYF
TRBD2 | few | TRBJ2-6 | TRBV30 | TGTGCCCACAACCGCGGGGGAGATGGGGCCAACGTCCTGACTTTC | CAHNRGGDGANVLTF
NA | few | TRBJ2-3 | TRBV7-8 | TGTGCCAGCAGCCCTGGAGGGCCGTTGACAGATACGCAGTATTTT | CASSPGGPLTDTQYF
TRBD2 | NA | TRBJ2-2 | TRBV9 | TGTGCCAGCAGCGAGGGGACTACTTACACCGGGGAGCTGTTTTTT | CASSEGTTYTGELFF
NA | few | TRBJ1-1 | TRBV18 | TGTGCCAGCTCACCTGAGGGTGAAGCTTTCTTT | CASSPEGEAFF
NA | NA | TRBJ2-1 | TRBV20-1 | TGCAGTGCTAGATCCTTCCGGGAGCAGTTCTTC | CSARSFREQFF
TRBD1 | few | TRBJ1-2 | TRBV2 | TGTGCCAGAGCCCAGGGGGAGTATGGCTACACCTTC | CARAQGEYGYTF
NA | NA | TRBJ1-1 | TRBV7-2 | TGTGCCAGCAGCCGTGGACAGATTGAAGCTTTCTTT | CASSRGQIEAFF
TRBD1 | few | TRBJ1-5 | TRBV2 | TGTGCCAGCAGCGAGGACAGGGCCGGTCAGCCCCAGCATTTT | CASSEDRAGQPQHF
NA | NA | TRBJ2-1 | TRBV4-3 | TGCGCCAGCAGCCAAGATCGGGAAAAGCAGTTCTTC | CASSQDREKQFF